These T cell receptor beta chains were read from a single sample in a study of blood T cell repertoires in COVID-19. Clones were sequenced by immunoSEQ multiplex PCR, and TCRdb holds only the in-frame ones, with some missing. The sample holds over 90,000 clones, roughly 80% seen once. The specimen sequenced was peripheral blood. The origin of the receptors is a human donor in a cohort sampled during active COVID-19. CDR3s include the opening cysteine and the closing phenylalanine or tryptophan. D genes are given only for firm matches. Size values are once, few and many counts, or a class for expanded clones, and some rows have none.

CASGPTGGERKLFF	TGTGCTAGTGGTCCAACAGGGGGGGAGCGAAAACTGTTTTTT	TRBJ1-4	TRBD1	.	TRBV12-5
CASSTKRGVHTEAFF	TGTGCCAGTTCCACAAAGCGGGGTGTGCACACTGAAGCTTTCTTT	TRBJ1-1	.	.	TRBV13
CASSASLGGYGYTF	TGTGCCAGCAGCGCGAGTCTTGGCGGGTATGGCTACACCTTC	TRBJ1-2	.	.	TRBV6-2/TRBV6-3
CASSTGTGVSYGYTF	TGTGCCAGCAGCACCGGGACAGGGGTTTCATATGGCTACACCTTC	TRBJ1-2	TRBD1	once	TRBV2
CASSPTALREADTQYF	TGTGCCAGCAGCCCGACGGCTCTGAGGGAGGCAGATACGCAGTATTTT	TRBJ2-3	.	.	TRBV7-3
CASSLQGEFNEQFF	TGCGCCAGCAGCTTGCAAGGAGAATTCAATGAGCAGTTCTTC	TRBJ2-1	.	.	TRBV5-1
CASSQDRGVVTF	TGTGCCAGCAGCCAAGACCGGGGGGTGGTCACCTTC	TRBJ1-2	.	.	TRBV3-1/TRBV3-2
CASNLGGNTEAFF	TGTGCCAGCAACCTAGGGGGGAACACTGAAGCTTTCTTT	TRBJ1-1	.	.	TRBV7-2
CASSPGQANTEAFF	TGTGCCAGCAGCCCTGGACAGGCGAACACTGAAGCTTTCTTT	TRBJ1-1	TRBD1	few	TRBV7-2
CASSLGSDSYEQYF	TGCGCCAGCAGCTTGGGTTCAGACTCCTACGAGCAGTACTTC	TRBJ2-7	.	.	TRBV5-1
CASSPRGETQYF	TGCGCCAGCAGTCCCAGGGGAGAGACCCAGTACTTC	TRBJ2-5	.	.	TRBV5-1
CASSYRGRDTEAFF	TGCGCCAGCAGCTATAGGGGGAGGGACACTGAAGCTTTCTTT	TRBJ1-1	.	once	TRBV5-1
CASSQENRQLYEQYF	TGCGCCAGCAGCCAAGAAAACAGACAACTCTACGAGCAGTACTTC	TRBJ2-7	.	.	TRBV4-3
CASSVGPITKNIQYF	TGTGCCAGCAGCGTGGGCCCGATTACCAAAAACATTCAGTACTTC	TRBJ2-4	.	.	TRBV9
CATSDYKGAPTDTQYF	TGTGCCACCAGTGATTATAAGGGAGCCCCCACAGATACGCAGTATTTT	TRBJ2-3	.	.	TRBV24-1
CSASQGWDEKLFF	TGCAGTGCTAGTCAGGGTTGGGATGAAAAACTGTTTTTT	TRBJ1-4	.	once	TRBV20-1
CASMRGLVNEQFF	TGTGCCAGCATGCGCGGACTAGTCAATGAGCAGTTCTTC	TRBJ2-1	TRBD2	.	TRBV2
CASSPTRQADTEAFF	TGTGCCAGCTCACCCACAAGACAGGCCGACACTGAAGCTTTCTTT	TRBJ1-1	.	.	TRBV18
CASSLTKESLNTEAFF	TGTGCCAGCAGCTTAACGAAAGAAAGCCTGAACACTGAAGCTTTCTTT	TRBJ1-1	.	.	TRBV7-3
CASSKPTGGNNEQFF	TGTGCCAGCAGCAAGCCGACAGGGGGCAACAATGAGCAGTTCTTC	TRBJ2-1	TRBD1	few	TRBV7-2
CASGRGAYTGELFF	TGTGCCAGTGGTCGGGGTGCGTACACCGGGGAGCTGTTTTTT	TRBJ2-2	.	once	TRBV19
CASSARTADEQYF	TGCGCCAGCAGCGCCCGGACTGCCGACGAGCAGTACTTC	TRBJ2-7	.	.	TRBV5-1
CASSHFPTVINYGYTF	TGCGCCAGCAGCCATTTTCCGACAGTTATTAACTATGGCTACACCTTC	TRBJ1-2	.	once	TRBV4-1
CASRGQTRYGYTF	TGTGCCAGCAGGGGACAGACCCGCTATGGCTACACCTTC	TRBJ1-2	TRBD1	.	TRBV2
CASSQGPGLMRTQYF	TGCGCCAGCAGCCAGGGCCCGGGACTTATGCGGACCCAGTACTTC	TRBJ2-5	.	.	TRBV4-1
CASSQGGGQPQHF	TGTGCCAGCAGCCAGGGGGGCGGTCAGCCCCAGCATTTT	TRBJ1-5	TRBD1	.	TRBV12-3/TRBV12-4
CASSLGGANYEQYF	TGTGCCAGCTCACTCGGCGGGGCTAACTACGAGCAGTACTTC	TRBJ2-7	.	.	TRBV18
CASSSQGTEAFF	TGTGCCAGCAGCTCACAGGGTACTGAAGCTTTCTTT	TRBJ1-1	.	few	TRBV11-2
CASSLDLRQDYGYTF	TGTGCCAGCAGCTTAGATTTGAGACAGGACTATGGCTACACCTTC	TRBJ1-2	.	.	TRBV11-3
CASSLRRHNEQFF	TGTGCCAGCAGTTTACGGCGGCACAATGAGCAGTTCTTC	TRBJ2-1	.	.	TRBV27
CASSQVLAGGLAGELFF	TGTGCCAGCAGCCAAGTACTGGCGGGGGGGCTGGCCGGGGAGCTGTTTTTT	TRBJ2-2	TRBD2	.	TRBV4-2
CASSRGGEYYGYTF	TGTGCCAGTAGCCGGGGGGGGGAATACTATGGCTACACCTTC	TRBJ1-2	.	once	TRBV19
CASSNRDRNQPQHF	TGTGCCAGTAGTAATCGGGACAGGAATCAGCCCCAGCATTTT	TRBJ1-5	TRBD1	.	TRBV19
CASSYTTMDYGYTF	TGTGCCAGCAGTTACACCACTATGGACTATGGCTACACCTTC	TRBJ1-2	.	.	TRBV6-5
CASRAGYYNEQFF	TGTGCCAGTAGGGCAGGGTACTACAATGAGCAGTTCTTC	TRBJ2-1	.	.	TRBV19
CASSFGDRGNSKQYF	TGTGCCAGCAGCTTTGGGGACAGGGGAAATAGTAAGCAGTACTTC	TRBJ2-7	TRBD1	many	TRBV7-2
CASSQALAGSTDTQYF	TGCGCCAGCAGCCAAGCGCTAGCGGGGAGCACAGATACGCAGTATTTT	TRBJ2-3	TRBD2	.	TRBV4-1
CASSSDRGSYGYTF	TGTGCCAGTAGTTCGGACAGGGGGAGTTATGGCTACACCTTC	TRBJ1-2	TRBD1	.	TRBV19
CASSGTTSLTEQFF	TGTGCCAGCAGCGGGACGACTAGCCTAACTGAGCAGTTCTTC	TRBJ2-1	TRBD2	.	TRBV2
CASSLLDARGGLETQYF	TGTGCCAGCAGCCTTCTTGACGCGCGGGGGGGCTTGGAGACCCAGTACTTC	TRBJ2-5	TRBD2	once	TRBV5-6
CASSPNSGNSPLHF	TGTGCCAGCTCACCCAACAGTGGGAATTCACCCCTCCACTTT	TRBJ1-6	.	.	TRBV18